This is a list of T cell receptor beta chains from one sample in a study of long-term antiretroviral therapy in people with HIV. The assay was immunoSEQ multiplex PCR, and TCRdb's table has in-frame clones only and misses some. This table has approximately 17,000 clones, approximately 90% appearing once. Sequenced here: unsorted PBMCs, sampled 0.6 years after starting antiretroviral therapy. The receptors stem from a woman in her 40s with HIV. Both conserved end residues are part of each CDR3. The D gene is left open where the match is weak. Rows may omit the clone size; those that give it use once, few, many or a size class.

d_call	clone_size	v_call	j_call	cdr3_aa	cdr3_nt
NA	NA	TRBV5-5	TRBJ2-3	CASSLNSGLDTQYF	TGTGCCAGCAGCTTGAACTCTGGGCTGGATACGCAGTATTTT
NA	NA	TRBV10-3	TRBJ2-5	CAISERRETQYF	TGTGCCATCAGTGAGAGGAGGGAGACCCAGTACTTC
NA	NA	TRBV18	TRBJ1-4	CASSQGATNEKLFF	TGTGCCAGCTCGCAGGGTGCAACTAATGAAAAACTGTTTTTT
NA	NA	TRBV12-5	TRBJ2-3	CASGPGWGTSTDTQYF	TGTGCTAGTGGTCCCGGGTGGGGTACTAGCACAGATACGCAGTATTTT
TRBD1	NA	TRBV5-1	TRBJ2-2	CASSFLTGGNGELFF	TGCGCCAGCAGCTTTCTGACAGGGGGGAACGGGGAGCTGTTTTTT
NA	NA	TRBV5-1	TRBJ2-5	CASSLRGHAPQETQYF	TGCGCCAGCAGCTTGAGGGGACACGCACCCCAAGAGACCCAGTACTTC
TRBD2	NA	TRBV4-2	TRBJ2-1	CASSPVAGGYRNEQFF	TGTGCCAGCAGCCCCGTAGCGGGGGGCTATCGCAATGAGCAGTTCTTC
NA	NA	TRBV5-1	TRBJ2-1	CASTLAGEPSNEQFF	TGCGCCAGCACCCTGGCAGGGGAGCCTTCCAATGAGCAGTTCTTC
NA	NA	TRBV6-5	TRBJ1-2	CASSYETGYGYTF	TGTGCCAGCAGTTACGAGACAGGCTATGGCTACACCTTC
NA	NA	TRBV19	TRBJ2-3	CASSLGFQEADTQYF	TGTGCCAGTAGTCTAGGATTTCAGGAGGCGGATACGCAGTATTTT
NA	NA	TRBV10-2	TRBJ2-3	CASSEENTQYF	TGCGCCAGCAGTGAGGAAAATACGCAGTATTTT
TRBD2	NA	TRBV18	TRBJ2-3	CASSPRTSGEADTQYF	TGTGCCAGCTCACCTCGGACTAGCGGGGAGGCAGATACGCAGTATTTT
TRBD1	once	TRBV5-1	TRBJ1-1	CASSLGPTGGTEAFF	TGCGCCAGCAGCTTGGGTCCCACAGGGGGCACTGAAGCTTTCTTT
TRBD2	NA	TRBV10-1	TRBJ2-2	CASGQRGRAGELFF	TGCGCCAGCGGGCAGCGGGGGCGCGCCGGGGAGCTGTTTTTT
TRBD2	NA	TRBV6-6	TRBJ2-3	CASSPGVAGTGDTQYF	TGTGCCAGCAGCCCGGGGGTAGCGGGGACCGGCGATACGCAGTATTTT
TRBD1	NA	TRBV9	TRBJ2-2	CASSTPGQTANTGELFF	TGTGCCAGCAGCACCCCGGGACAGACCGCGAACACCGGGGAGCTGTTTTTT
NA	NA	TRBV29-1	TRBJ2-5	CSVWGGISETQYF	TGCAGCGTTTGGGGGGGCATTTCAGAGACCCAGTACTTC
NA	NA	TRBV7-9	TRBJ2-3	CASSLVTAGDTQYF	TGTGCCAGCAGCTTGGTCACAGCCGGGGATACGCAGTATTTT
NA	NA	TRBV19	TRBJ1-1	CASSIDRGRGGTEAFF	TGTGCCAGTAGTATAGATCGGGGCAGGGGTGGAACTGAAGCTTTCTTT
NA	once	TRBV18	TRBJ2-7	CASSLIRDPESEQYF	TGTGCCAGCTCCCTGATCCGGGATCCCGAGTCCGAGCAGTACTTC
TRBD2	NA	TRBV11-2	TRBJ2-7	CASSLDSGGFYEQYF	TGTGCCAGCAGCTTAGATAGCGGGGGGTTCTACGAGCAGTACTTC
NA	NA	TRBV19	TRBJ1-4	CASSIRVGGEKLFF	TGTGCCAGTAGTATACGAGTGGGGGGGGAAAAACTGTTTTTT